A single T cell receptor (beta chain) is shown here with its context. Its specificity is unknown. The assay was immunoSEQ multiplex PCR, and TCRdb's table has in-frame clones only and misses some. Of approximately 25,000 clones in the sample, approximately 80% are singletons; the top ten hold around 18%. This entry comes from a study of OX40 agonist ivuxolimab in advanced cancers. About the study: Three dose-escalation patients had partial responses: one with hepatocellular carcinoma and two with cutaneous melanoma. Study-wide findings and caveats: At 0.1 to 3.0 mg/kg, clonal expansion of CD4+ and CD8+ blood T cells had occurred by week 6.

The sequence was collected from an adult with an advanced solid tumor such as melanoma, head and neck, liver or kidney cancer. The specimen comprised CD4+ or CD8+ T cells sorted from blood, sampled in a trial of the OX40 agonist ivuxolimab.

For the CDR3, the DNA is TGTGCCAGCAGCTTCTCACCGGGACAGGGTAATGAAAAACTGTTTTTT. Translation gives CASSFSPGQGNEKLFF. J is TRBJ1-4 and V is TRBV7-6; TRBD1 aligns across 9 bases. With 3 bases clipped from V and 4 bases from J, the junction kept 6 bases outside the gene matches. The CDR3 consists of 16 residues. The germline V gene encodes CDR1 SGHVS and CDR2 FNYEAQ.